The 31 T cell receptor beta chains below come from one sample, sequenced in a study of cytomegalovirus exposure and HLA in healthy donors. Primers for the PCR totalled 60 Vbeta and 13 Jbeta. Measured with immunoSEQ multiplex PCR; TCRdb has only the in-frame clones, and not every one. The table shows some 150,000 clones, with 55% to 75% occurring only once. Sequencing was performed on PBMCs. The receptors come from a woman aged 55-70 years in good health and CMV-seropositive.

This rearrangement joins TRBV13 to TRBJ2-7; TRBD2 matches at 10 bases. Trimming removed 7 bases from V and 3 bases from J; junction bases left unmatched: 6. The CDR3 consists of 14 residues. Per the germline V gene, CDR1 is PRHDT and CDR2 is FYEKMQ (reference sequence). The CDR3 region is CASKLSGRNYEQYF. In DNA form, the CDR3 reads TGTGCCAGCAAACTTAGCGGGAGGAACTACGAGCAGTACTTC. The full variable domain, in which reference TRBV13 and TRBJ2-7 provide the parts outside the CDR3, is AAGVIQSPRHLIKEKRETATLKCYPIPRHDTVYWYQQGPGQDPQFLISFYEKMQSDKGSIPDRFSAQQFSDYHSELNMSSLELGDSALYFCASKLSGRNYEQYFGPGTRLTVT.

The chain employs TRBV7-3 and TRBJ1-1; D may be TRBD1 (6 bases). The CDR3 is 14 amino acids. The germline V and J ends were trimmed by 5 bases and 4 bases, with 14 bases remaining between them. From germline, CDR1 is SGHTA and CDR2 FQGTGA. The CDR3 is CASSINRESTEAFF. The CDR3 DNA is TGTGCCAGCAGCATCAACAGGGAGAGCACTGAAGCTTTCTTT.

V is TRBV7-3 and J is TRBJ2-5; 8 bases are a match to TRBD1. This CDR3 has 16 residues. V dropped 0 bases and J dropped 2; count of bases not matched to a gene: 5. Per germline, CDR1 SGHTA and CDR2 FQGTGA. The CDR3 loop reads CASSLTIRQGQETQYF. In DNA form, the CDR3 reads TGTGCCAGCAGCTTAACGATCCGACAGGGGCAAGAGACCCAGTACTTC.

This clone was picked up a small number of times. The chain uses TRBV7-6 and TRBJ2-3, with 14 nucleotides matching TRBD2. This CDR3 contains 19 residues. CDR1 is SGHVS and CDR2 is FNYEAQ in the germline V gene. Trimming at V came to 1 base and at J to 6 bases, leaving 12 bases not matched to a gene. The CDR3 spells CASSLGGTSGSLPQDTQYF. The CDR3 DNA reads TGTGCCAGCAGCTTAGGGGGGACTAGCGGGAGTCTCCCACAGGATACGCAGTATTTT.

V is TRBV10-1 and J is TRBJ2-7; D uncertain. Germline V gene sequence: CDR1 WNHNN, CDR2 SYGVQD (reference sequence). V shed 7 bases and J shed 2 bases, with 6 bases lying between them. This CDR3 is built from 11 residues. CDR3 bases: TGCGCCAGCACCGGTACCTACGAGCAGTACTTC. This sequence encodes CASTGTYEQYF.

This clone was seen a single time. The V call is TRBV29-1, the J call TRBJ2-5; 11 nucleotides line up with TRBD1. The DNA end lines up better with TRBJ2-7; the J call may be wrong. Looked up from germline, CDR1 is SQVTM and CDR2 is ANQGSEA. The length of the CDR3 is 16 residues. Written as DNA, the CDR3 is TGCAGCGTTGGCGGAGCCCGGACAGGGGGCAACTACGAGCAGTACTTC. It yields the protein CSVGGARTGGNYEQYF.

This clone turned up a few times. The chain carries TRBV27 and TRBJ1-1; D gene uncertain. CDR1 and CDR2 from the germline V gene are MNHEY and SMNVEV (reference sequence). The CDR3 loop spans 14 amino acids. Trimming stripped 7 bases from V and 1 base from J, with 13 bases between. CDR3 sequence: CASNGVSRNTEAFF. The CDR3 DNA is TGTGCCAGCAACGGGGTGTCCAGGAACACTGAAGCTTTCTTT.

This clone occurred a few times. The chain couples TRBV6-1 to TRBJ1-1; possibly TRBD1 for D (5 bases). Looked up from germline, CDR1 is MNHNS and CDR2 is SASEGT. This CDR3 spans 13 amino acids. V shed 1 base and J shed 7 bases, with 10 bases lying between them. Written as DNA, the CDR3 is TGTGCCAGCAGTGAAGGGGGGGACGGTGAAGCTTTCTTT. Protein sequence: CASSEGGDGEAFF.

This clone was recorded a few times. The CDR3 DNA reads TGTGCCAGCAGACCTAGCGGGGTACGGAACACTGAAGCTTTCTTT. Amino acid sequence: CASRPSGVRNTEAFF. The chain recombines TRBV28 with TRBJ1-1; D unresolved. The germline V and J ends were trimmed by 6 bases and 1 base, with 15 bases remaining between them. CDR1 MDHEN and CDR2 SYDVKM come from the germline V gene. CDR3 size: 15 residues.

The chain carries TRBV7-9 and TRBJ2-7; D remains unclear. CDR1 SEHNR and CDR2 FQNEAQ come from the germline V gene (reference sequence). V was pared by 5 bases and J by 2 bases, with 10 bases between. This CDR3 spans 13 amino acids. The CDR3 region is CASSPQETYEQYF. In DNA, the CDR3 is TGTGCCAGCAGCCCACAAGAAACCTACGAGCAGTACTTC.

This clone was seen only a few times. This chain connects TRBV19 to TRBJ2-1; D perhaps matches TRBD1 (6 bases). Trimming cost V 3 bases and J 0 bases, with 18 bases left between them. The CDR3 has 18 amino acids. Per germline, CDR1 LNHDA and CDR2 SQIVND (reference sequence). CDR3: CASSMSQGLSDSYNEQFF. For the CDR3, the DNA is TGTGCCAGTAGTATGTCACAGGGATTGTCTGACTCCTACAATGAGCAGTTCTTC.

DNA for the CDR3: TGTGCCAGCAGCCTCCGGGAGGAGCAGTTCTTC. Its protein product is CASSLREEQFF. The gene calls are TRBV9 and TRBJ2-1; a possible D gene is TRBD2 (6 bases). Trimming took 4 bases from V and 10 from J, leaving 9 bases between them. This CDR3 region has 11 residues. Germline CDR1 reads SGDLS; CDR2 reads YYNGEE.

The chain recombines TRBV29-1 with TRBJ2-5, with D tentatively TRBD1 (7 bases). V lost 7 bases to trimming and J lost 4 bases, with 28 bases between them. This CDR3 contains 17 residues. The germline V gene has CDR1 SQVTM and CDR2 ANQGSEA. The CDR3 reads CSADPSTGDPAGETQYF. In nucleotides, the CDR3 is TGCAGCGCCGACCCTTCCACAGGGGATCCAGCGGGAGAGACCCAGTACTTC.

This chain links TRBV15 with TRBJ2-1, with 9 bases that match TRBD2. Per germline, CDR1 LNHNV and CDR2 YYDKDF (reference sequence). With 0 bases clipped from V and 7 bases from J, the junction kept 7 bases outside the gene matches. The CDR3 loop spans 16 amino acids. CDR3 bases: TGTGCCACCAGCAGAGATTTGGCGGGAGGGGATAATGAGCAGTTCTTC. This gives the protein CATSRDLAGGDNEQFF.

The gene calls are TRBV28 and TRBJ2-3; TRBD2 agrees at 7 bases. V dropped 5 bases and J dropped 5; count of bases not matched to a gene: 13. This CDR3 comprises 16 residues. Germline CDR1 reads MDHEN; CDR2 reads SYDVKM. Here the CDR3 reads CASSPLGRVYGDTQYF. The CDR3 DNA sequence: TGTGCCAGCAGTCCGCTAGGGAGGGTGTACGGAGATACGCAGTATTTT.

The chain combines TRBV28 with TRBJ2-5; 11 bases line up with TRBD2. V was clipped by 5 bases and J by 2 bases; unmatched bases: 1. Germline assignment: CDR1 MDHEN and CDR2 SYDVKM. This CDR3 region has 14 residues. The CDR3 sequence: CASSRLAGQETQYF. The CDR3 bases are TGTGCCAGCAGTCGACTAGCGGGACAAGAGACCCAGTACTTC.

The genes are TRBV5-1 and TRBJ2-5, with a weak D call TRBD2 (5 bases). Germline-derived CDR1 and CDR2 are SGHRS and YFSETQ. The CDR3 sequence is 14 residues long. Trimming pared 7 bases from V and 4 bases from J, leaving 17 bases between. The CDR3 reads CASAAGQSPETQYF. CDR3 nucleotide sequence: TGCGCCAGCGCCGCGGGCCAGAGCCCAGAGACCCAGTACTTC.

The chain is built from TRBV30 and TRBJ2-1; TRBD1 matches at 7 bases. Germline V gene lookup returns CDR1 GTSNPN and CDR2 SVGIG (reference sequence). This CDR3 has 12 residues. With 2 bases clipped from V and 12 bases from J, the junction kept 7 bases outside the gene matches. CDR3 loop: CAWSLLRDRQFF. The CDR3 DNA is TGTGCCTGGAGTCTCCTCCGGGACAGGCAGTTCTTC.

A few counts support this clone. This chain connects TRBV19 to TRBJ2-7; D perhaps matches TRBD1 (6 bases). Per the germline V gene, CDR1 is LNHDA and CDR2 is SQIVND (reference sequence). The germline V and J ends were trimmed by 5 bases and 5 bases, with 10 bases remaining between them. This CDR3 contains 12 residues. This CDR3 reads CASSLTGHEQYF. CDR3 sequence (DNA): TGTGCCAGTAGTTTGACAGGCCACGAGCAGTACTTC.

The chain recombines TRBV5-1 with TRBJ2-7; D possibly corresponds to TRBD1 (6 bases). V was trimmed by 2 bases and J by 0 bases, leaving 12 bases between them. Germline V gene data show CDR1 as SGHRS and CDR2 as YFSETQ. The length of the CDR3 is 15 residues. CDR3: CASSFRTESSYEQYF. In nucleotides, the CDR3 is TGCGCCAGCAGCTTTCGGACAGAGAGCTCCTACGAGCAGTACTTC. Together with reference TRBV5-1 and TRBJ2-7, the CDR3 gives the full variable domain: KAGVTQTPRYLIKTRGQQVTLSCSPISGHRSVSWYQQTPGQGLQFLFEYFSETQRNKGNFPGRFSGRQFSNSRSEMNVSTLELGDSALYLCASSFRTESSYEQYFGPGTRLTVT.

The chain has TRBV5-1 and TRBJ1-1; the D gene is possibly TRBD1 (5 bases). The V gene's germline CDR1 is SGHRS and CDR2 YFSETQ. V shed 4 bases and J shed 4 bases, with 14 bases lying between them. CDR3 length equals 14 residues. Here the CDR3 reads CASSPNQGGTEAFF. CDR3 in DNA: TGCGCCAGCAGCCCTAACCAGGGAGGCACTGAAGCTTTCTTT.

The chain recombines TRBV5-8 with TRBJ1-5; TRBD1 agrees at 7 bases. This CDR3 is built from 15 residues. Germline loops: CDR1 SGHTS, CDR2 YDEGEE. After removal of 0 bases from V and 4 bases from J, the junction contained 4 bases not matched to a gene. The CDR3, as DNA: TGTGCCAGCAGCTTGGACGGGACAGCTAATCAGCCCCAGCATTTT. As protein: CASSLDGTANQPQHF.

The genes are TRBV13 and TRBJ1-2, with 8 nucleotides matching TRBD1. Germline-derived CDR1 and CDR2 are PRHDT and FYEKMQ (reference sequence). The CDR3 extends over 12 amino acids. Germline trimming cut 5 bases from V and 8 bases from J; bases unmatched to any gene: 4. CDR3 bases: TGTGCCAGCAGCCAGGACAGGGCGGGCTACACCTTC. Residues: CASSQDRAGYTF.

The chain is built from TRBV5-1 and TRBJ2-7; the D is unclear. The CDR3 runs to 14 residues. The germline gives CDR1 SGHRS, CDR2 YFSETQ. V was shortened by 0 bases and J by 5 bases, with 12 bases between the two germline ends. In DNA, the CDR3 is TGCGCCAGCAGCTTGGGTTCGAGCCTAAACGAGCAGTACTTC. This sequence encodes CASSLGSSLNEQYF.

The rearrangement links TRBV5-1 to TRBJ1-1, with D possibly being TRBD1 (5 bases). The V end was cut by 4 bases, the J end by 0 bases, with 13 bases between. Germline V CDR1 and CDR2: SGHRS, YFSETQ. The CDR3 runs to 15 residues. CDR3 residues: CASSRTGPLNTEAFF. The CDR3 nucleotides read TGCGCCAGCAGCCGAACAGGCCCGCTGAACACTGAAGCTTTCTTT. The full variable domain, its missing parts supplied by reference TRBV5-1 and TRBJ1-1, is KAGVTQTPRYLIKTRGQQVTLSCSPISGHRSVSWYQQTPGQGLQFLFEYFSETQRNKGNFPGRFSGRQFSNSRSEMNVSTLELGDSALYLCASSRTGPLNTEAFFGQGTRLTVV.

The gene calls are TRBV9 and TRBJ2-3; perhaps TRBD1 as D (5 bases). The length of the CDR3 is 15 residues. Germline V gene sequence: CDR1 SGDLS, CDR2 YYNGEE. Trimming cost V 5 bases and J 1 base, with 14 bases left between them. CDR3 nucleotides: TGTGCCAGCAGTGTTTGGGGCGGAGGCACAGATACGCAGTATTTT. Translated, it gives CASSVWGGGTDTQYF.

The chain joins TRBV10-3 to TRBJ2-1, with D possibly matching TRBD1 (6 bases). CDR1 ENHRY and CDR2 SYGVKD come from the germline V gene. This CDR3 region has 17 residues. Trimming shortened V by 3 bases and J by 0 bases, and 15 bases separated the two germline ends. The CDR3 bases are TGTGCCATCAGTGAACCGCAGGGGTTTAGCTCCTACAATGAGCAGTTCTTC. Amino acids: CAISEPQGFSSYNEQFF.

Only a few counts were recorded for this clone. The CDR3 nucleotides are TGTGCCAGCACTCCGGGGACAGGGACAACTAATGAAAAACTGTTTTTT. It translates to CASTPGTGTTNEKLFF. The gene calls are TRBV5-6 and TRBJ1-4; TRBD1 matches at 9 bases. After removal of 6 bases from V and 0 bases from J, the junction contained 6 bases not matched to a gene. The CDR3 runs 16 residues. Looked up from germline, CDR1 is SGHDT and CDR2 is YYEEEE.

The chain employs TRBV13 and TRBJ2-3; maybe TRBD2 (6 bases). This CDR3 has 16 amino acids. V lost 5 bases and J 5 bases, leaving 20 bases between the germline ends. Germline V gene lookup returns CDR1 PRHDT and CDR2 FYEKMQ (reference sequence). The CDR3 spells CASSQVAGPKLDTQYF. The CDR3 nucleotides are TGTGCCAGCAGCCAAGTGGCGGGGCCAAAGTTAGATACGCAGTATTTT. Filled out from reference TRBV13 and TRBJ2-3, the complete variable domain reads AAGVIQSPRHLIKEKRETATLKCYPIPRHDTVYWYQQGPGQDPQFLISFYEKMQSDKGSIPDRFSAQQFSDYHSELNMSSLELGDSALYFCASSQVAGPKLDTQYFGPGTRLTVL.

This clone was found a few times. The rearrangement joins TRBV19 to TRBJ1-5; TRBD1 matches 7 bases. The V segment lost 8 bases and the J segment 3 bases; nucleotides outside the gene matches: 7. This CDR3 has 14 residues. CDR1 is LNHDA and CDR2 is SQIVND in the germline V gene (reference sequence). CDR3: CASGGQNNNQPQHF. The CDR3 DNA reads TGTGCCAGTGGGGGACAGAACAACAATCAGCCCCAGCATTTT.

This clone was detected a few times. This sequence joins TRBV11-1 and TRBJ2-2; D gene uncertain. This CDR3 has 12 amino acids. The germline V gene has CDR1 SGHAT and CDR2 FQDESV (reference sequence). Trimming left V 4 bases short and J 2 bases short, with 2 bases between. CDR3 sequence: CASSSNTGELFF. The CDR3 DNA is TGTGCCAGCAGCTCTAACACCGGGGAGCTGTTTTTT.